The clone carrying this T cell receptor (beta chain) was recorded many times. Its antigen is as yet unknown. This CDR3 spans 14 amino acids. V shed 6 bases and J shed 2 bases, with 14 bases lying between them. The data originate from a study of T cells in Graves' hyperthyroidism and ophthalmopathy. Study-level points and caveats: Peripheral blood also featured most of the thyroid clonotypes expanded above 0.001.

RNA transcripts provided the source from which TCR beta CDR3 regions were amplified. A first-round RT-PCR of the TCR CDR3 used the HTBI primer set. Using its own MiXCR run on the multiplex PCR reads, TCRdb lists one record per CDR3 protein. The sample has 550,000 to 600,000 distinct CDR3 sequences, approximately 15% seen once; the top ten hold 18%. The origin of this receptor is a woman between 18 and 29 years old with Graves' hyperthyroidism. Sequenced input: blood. This sequence joins TRBV12-3 or TRBV12-4 and TRBJ2-7, with a tentative D call TRBD1 (6 bases). The CDR3 region is CASRGTGRTYEQYF. The CDR3 DNA sequence: TGTGCCAGCAGAGGAACAGGGAGAACCTACGAGCAGTACTTC.